A single sample is the source of the 17 T cell receptor beta chains below, sequenced in a study of blood T cells in healthy people across ages. Together with a sample-barcoded 5' primer, a J-beta primer mix was included in a second PCR lasting about 6 to 11 cycles. MiXCR, run by TCRdb on the 5' RACE reads, gives a single entry per CDR3 protein. Counted here are hundreds of thousands of distinct CDR3 sequences, about 61% occurring once; the ten biggest clones make up 25% to 30%. Sequencing was carried out using blood. The receptors shown here come from a man aged 35 to 55 in good health.

The chain has TRBV28 and TRBJ1-2, with D uncertain. The CDR3 is made up of 13 amino acids. The germline V gene encodes CDR1 MDHEN and CDR2 SYDVKM. V lost 6 bases to trimming and J lost 6 bases, with 14 bases between them. This CDR3 reads CASSSGLANGYTF. CDR3 DNA: TGTGCCAGCAGCTCCGGGCTTGCAAATGGCTACACCTTC.

This CDR3 is CASSFFLAGISYNEQFF. Written as DNA, the CDR3 is TGTGCCAGCAGCTTTTTTCTAGCGGGTATCTCCTACAATGAGCAGTTCTTC. The chain employs TRBV11-2 and TRBJ2-1; 8 bases are shared with TRBD2. This CDR3 region has 17 residues. With V trimmed by 3 bases and J by 0 bases, 7 bases remained unmatched. Germline values: CDR1 SGHAT, CDR2 FQNNGV.

This clonotype was counted a few times. V usage is TRBV6-1 and J usage is TRBJ2-1; D is perhaps TRBD1 (6 bases). The DNA end favors TRBJ2-7, so the J call may be wrong. The germline CDR1 and CDR2 sequences are MNHNS and SASEGT. The CDR3 runs 14 residues. CDR3 amino acids: CASQLQGYYNEQYF. The CDR3 DNA sequence: TGTGCCAGCCAGCTGCAGGGGTACTACAATGAGCAGTACTTC.

This clonotype came up a few times. The CDR3 coding sequence is TGTGCCAGCAGCGGGAGGGGAAGCTCCTACAATGAGCAGTTCTTC. It is translated as CASSGRGSSYNEQFF. This rearrangement joins TRBV7-9 to TRBJ2-1; 7 bases are a match to TRBD2. The CDR3 is 15 residues long. The germline gives CDR1 SEHNR, CDR2 FQNEAQ (reference sequence). J was trimmed by 0 bases and V by 5 bases; bases with no gene match: 4.

DNA of the CDR3: TGTGCCAGCAGCCCACCTTGGCGCCTAGCGGTCGACAATGAGCAGTACTTC. The encoded protein is CASSPPWRLAVDNEQYF. V is TRBV7-9 and J is TRBJ2-5, with 7 bases fitting TRBD2. V lost 5 bases to trimming and J lost 11 bases; unmatched junction nucleotides: 23. CDR3 size: 17 residues. Germline V gives CDR1 SEHNR, CDR2 FQNEAQ (reference sequence).

The chain couples TRBV7-2 to TRBJ2-7; D is undetermined. Germline lookup yields CDR1 SGHTA and CDR2 FQGNSA. This CDR3 is 13 amino acids long. Trimming removed 3 bases at V and 4 bases at J, with 10 bases between. The CDR3 reads CASSLQSRYEQYF. DNA for the CDR3: TGTGCCAGCAGCTTGCAGTCTCGGTACGAGCAGTACTTC. The variable domain in full, completed from reference TRBV7-2 and TRBJ2-7, reads GAGVSQSPSNKVTEKGKDVELRCDPISGHTALYWYRQSLGQGLEFLIYFQGNSAPDKSGLPSDRFSAERTGGSVSTLTIQRTQQEDSAVYLCASSLQSRYEQYFGPGTRLTVT.

This clonotype was counted many times. This chain uses TRBV20-1 with TRBJ2-1, with D possibly TRBD1 on 6 matching bases. This CDR3 region has 11 residues. The germline V and J ends were trimmed by 6 bases and 5 bases, with 8 bases remaining between them. Per germline, CDR1 DFQATT and CDR2 SNEGSKA (reference sequence). CDR3 DNA: TGCAGTGCCAGGGGCCACAATGAGCAGTTCTTC. This gives the protein CSARGHNEQFF.

Details on this clonotype: At one end, the junction sequence differs from germline, possibly due to a read error. The genes are TRBV29-1 and TRBJ2-7, with 11 bases aligning to TRBD1. Germline CDR1 is SQVTM and CDR2 is ANQGSEA. The CDR3 runs to 13 residues. CDR3 in DNA: TGCGGCGTCCACAGGACAGGGGGCAACGAGCAGTACTTC. It specifies CGVHRTGGNEQYF.

This clonotype has only a few counts. The chain joins TRBV5-1 to TRBJ2-3, with 7 bases lining up with TRBD2. Germline V CDR1 and CDR2: SGHRS, YFSETQ. V lost 1 base and J lost 2; bases outside the gene matches: 7. The CDR3 runs to 16 residues. The CDR3 protein is CASSLRSSGDTDTQYF. CDR3 bases: TGCGCCAGCAGCTTGAGGTCTAGCGGCGACACAGATACGCAGTATTTT.

This clonotype was detected only a few times. The rearrangement links TRBV7-9 to TRBJ1-4; maybe TRBD1 (6 bases). CDR1 is SEHNR and CDR2 is FQNEAQ in the germline V gene (reference sequence). Trimming pared 5 bases from V and 5 bases from J, leaving 18 bases between. This CDR3 region has 16 residues. The CDR3 nucleotides are TGTGCCAGCAGCCGGTGGGTCACAGGGTCGAATGAAAAACTGTTTTTT. Translated: CASSRWVTGSNEKLFF.

The chain couples TRBV4-3 to TRBJ2-1; 9 nucleotides line up with TRBD1. The length of the CDR3 is 15 residues. The J segment lost 4 bases and the V segment lost 2 bases, leaving 3 bases of the junction unmatched. Germline lookup yields CDR1 LGHNA and CDR2 YSLEER. CDR3 sequence (DNA): TGCGCCAGCAGCCAAACAGGGGGCTTATACAATGAGCAGTTCTTC. Its translation is CASSQTGGLYNEQFF.

This clonotype was seen only a few times. The CDR3 reads CSVEDPDREVGEQYF. In DNA form, the CDR3 reads TGCAGCGTTGAAGATCCGGACAGGGAAGTAGGCGAGCAGTACTTC. This chain connects TRBV29-1 to TRBJ2-7, with 8 bases lining up with TRBD1. V gave up 0 bases and J gave up 6 bases; unmatched junction bases: 10. Looked up from germline, CDR1 is SQVTM and CDR2 is ANQGSEA. This CDR3 has 15 amino acids.

The chain combines TRBV20-1 with TRBJ1-2, with D possibly matching TRBD1 (6 bases). CDR1 is DFQATT, CDR2 SNEGSKA, per germline (reference sequence). Trimming left V 4 bases short and J 6 bases short, with 15 bases between. This CDR3 has 13 residues. CDR3: CSATRGGVHGYTF. DNA of the CDR3: TGCAGTGCTACTAGGGGGGGGGTCCATGGCTACACCTTC.

The chain joins TRBV3-1 to TRBJ1-2; TRBD1 might be the D (5 bases). This CDR3 is built from 15 residues. V shed 4 bases and J shed 0 bases, with 12 bases lying between them. CDR1 and CDR2 (germline): LGHDT, YNNKEL (reference sequence). CDR3 coding DNA: TGTGCCAGCAGCCCAGGACACACCGCTAACTATGGCTACACCTTC. Protein product: CASSPGHTANYGYTF.

This clonotype was observed once. V and J are TRBV30 and TRBJ2-5; 8 bases are shared with TRBD1. The J call could be wrong; TRBJ2-7 is a better fit for the DNA end. Germline V gives CDR1 GTSNPN, CDR2 SVGIG (reference sequence). This CDR3 comprises 16 residues. The DNA of the CDR3 is TGTGCCTGGAGTCGGACAGGGTCTTTCGGGTCCTACGAGCAGTACTTC. Protein product: CAWSRTGSFGSYEQYF.

The gene calls are TRBV6-2 or TRBV6-3 and TRBJ2-3, with 7 bases matching TRBD2. V trimming: 5 bases; J trimming: 1 base; junction bases outside the gene matches: 9. The CDR3 sequence is 16 residues long. Germline V CDR1 and CDR2: MNHEY, SVGEGT. CDR3: CASSLVGRRRTDTQYF. Written as DNA, the CDR3 is TGTGCCAGCAGTCTTGTCGGGAGGCGACGCACAGATACGCAGTATTTT.

The chain combines TRBV3-1 with TRBJ2-1; D may be TRBD2 (5 bases). The V end was cut by 0 bases, the J end by 8 bases, with 14 bases between. Germline V gene sequence: CDR1 LGHDT, CDR2 YNNKEL (reference sequence). The length of the CDR3 is 15 residues. The DNA of the CDR3 is TGTGCCAGCAGCCAAGATGCTGCTAGCCGCGATGAGCAGTTCTTC. Its protein product is CASSQDAASRDEQFF.